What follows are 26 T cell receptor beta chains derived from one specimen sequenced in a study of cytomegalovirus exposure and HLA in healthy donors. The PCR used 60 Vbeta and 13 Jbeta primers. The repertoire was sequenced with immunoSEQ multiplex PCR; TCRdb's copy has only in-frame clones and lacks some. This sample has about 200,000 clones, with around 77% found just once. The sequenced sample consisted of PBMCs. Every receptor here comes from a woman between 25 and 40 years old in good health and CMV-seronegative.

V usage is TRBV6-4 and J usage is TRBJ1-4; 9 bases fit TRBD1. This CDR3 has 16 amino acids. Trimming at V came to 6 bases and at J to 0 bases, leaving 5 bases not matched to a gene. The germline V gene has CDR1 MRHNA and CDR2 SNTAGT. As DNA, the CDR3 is TGTGCCAGCAGGGACAGGGGTGGTCCAACTAATGAAAAACTGTTTTTT. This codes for CASRDRGGPTNEKLFF.

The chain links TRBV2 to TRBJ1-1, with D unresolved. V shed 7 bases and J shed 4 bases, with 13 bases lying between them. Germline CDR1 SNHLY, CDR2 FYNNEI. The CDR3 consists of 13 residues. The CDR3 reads CASNRIRGTEAFF. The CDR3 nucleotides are TGTGCCAGCAATAGGATCCGCGGCACTGAAGCTTTCTTT.

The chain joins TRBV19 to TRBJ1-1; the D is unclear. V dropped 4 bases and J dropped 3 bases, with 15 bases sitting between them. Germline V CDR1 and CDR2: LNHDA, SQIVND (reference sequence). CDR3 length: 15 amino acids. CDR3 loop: CASSTPRTGYTEAFF. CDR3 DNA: TGTGCCAGTAGTACCCCTAGGACGGGGTACACTGAAGCTTTCTTT. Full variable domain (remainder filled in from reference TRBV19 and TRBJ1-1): DGGITQSPKYLFRKEGQNVTLSCEQNLNHDAMYWYRQDPGQGLRLIYYSQIVNDFQKGDIAEGYSVSREKKESFPLTVTSAQKNPTAFYLCASSTPRTGYTEAFFGQGTRLTVV.

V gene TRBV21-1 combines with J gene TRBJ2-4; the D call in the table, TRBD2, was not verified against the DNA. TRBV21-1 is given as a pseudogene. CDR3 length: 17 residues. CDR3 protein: CASSKVGAGLAKNIQYF. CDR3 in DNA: TGTGCCAGCAGCAAAGTTGGAGCGGGTCTAGCCAAAAACATTCAGTACTTC.

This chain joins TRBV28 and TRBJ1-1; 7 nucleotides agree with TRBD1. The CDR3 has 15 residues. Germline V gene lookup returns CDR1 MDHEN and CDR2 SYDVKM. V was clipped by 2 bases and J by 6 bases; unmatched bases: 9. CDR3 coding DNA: TGTGCCAGCAGTTTAACCGGGACAGATTTCGCTGAAGCTTTCTTT. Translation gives CASSLTGTDFAEAFF.

The CDR3 spells CASSRERETTYEQYF. DNA of the CDR3: TGTGCCAGCAGCCGAGAGAGGGAAACCACCTACGAGCAGTACTTC. This rearrangement joins TRBV28 to TRBJ2-7; perhaps TRBD2 as D (5 bases). Germline assignment: CDR1 MDHEN and CDR2 SYDVKM. V was pared by 6 bases and J by 2 bases, with 17 bases between. The length of the CDR3 is 15 residues.

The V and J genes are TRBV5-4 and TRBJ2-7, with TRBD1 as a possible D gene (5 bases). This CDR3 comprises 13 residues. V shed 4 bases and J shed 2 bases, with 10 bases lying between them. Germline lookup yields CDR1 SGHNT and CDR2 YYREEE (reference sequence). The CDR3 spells CASSTDRPYEQYF. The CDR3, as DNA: TGTGCCAGCAGCACCGACAGACCCTACGAGCAGTACTTC. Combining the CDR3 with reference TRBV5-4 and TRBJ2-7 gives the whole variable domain ETGVTQSPTHLIKTRGQQVTLRCSSQSGHNTVSWYQQALGQGPQFIFQYYREEENGRGNFPPRFSGLQFPNYSSELNVNALELDDSALYLCASSTDRPYEQYFGPGTRLTVT.

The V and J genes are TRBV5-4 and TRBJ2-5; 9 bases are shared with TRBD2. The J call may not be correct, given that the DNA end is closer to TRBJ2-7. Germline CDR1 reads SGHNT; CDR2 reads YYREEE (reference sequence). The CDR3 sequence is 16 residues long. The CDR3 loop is CASSLGGAGGQYEQYF. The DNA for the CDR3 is TGTGCCAGCAGCTTGGGAGGGGCGGGGGGGCAGTACGAGCAGTACTTC.

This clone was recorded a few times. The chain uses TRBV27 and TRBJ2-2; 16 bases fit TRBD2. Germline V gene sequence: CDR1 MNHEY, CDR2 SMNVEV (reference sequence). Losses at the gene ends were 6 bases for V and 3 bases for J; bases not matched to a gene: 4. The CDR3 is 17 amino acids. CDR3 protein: CASRGLAGGPYTGELFF. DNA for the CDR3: TGTGCCAGCAGGGGACTAGCGGGGGGGCCATACACCGGGGAGCTGTTTTTT.

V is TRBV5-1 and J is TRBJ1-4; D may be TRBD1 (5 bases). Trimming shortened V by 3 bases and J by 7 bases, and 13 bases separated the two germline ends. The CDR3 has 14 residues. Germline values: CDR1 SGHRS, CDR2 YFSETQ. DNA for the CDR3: TGCGCCAGCAGCTCCAGGGTGGGAGGTGAAAAACTGTTTTTT. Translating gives CASSSRVGGEKLFF.

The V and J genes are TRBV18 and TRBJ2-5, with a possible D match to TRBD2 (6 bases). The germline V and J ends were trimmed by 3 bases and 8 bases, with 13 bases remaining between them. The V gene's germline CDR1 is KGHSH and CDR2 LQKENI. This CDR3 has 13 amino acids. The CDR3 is CASSPGGWGTQYF. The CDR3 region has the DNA TGTGCCAGCTCACCGGGAGGATGGGGAACCCAGTACTTC.

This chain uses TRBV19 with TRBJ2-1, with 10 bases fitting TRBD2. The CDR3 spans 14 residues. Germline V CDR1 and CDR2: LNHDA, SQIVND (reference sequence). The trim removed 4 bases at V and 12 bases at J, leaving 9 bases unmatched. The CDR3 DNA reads TGTGCCAGTAGTACCGGGACTAGCGTGAGAGTGCAGTTCTTC. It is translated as CASSTGTSVRVQFF.

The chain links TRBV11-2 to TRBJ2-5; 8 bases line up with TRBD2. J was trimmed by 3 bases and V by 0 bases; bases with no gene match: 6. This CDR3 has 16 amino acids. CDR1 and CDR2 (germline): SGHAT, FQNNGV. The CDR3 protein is CASSLDRWRGEETQYF. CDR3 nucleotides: TGTGCCAGCAGCTTAGATCGGTGGCGGGGGGAAGAGACCCAGTACTTC.

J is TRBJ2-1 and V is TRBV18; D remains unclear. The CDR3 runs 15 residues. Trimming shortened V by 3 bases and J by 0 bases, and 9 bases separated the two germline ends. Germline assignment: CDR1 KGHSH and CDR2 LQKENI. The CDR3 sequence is CASSPTMSSYNEQFF. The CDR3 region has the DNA TGTGCCAGCTCACCGACAATGAGCTCCTACAATGAGCAGTTCTTC.

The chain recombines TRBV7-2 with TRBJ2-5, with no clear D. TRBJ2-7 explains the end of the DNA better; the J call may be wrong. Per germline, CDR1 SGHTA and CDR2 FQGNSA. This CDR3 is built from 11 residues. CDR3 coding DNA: TGTGCCAGCAGCTTATTCTACGAGCAGTACTTC. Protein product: CASSLFYEQYF.

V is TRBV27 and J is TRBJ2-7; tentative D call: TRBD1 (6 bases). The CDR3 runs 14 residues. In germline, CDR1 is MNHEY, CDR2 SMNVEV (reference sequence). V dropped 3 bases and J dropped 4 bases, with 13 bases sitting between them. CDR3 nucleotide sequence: TGTGCCAGCAGTTTTAGAGGGACACTTTACGAGCAGTACTTC. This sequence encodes CASSFRGTLYEQYF.

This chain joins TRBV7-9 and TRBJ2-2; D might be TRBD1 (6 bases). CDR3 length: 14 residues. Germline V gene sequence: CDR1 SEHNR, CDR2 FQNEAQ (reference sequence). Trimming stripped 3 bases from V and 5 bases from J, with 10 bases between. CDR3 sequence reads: CASSFYRETGELFF. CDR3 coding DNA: TGTGCCAGCAGCTTCTACAGGGAGACCGGGGAGCTGTTTTTT.

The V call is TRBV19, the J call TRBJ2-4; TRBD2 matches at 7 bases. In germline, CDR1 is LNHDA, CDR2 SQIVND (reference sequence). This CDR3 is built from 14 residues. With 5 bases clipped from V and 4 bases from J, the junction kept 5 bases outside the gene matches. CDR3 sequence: CASSGSSGKNIQYF. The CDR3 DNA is TGTGCCAGTAGTGGATCTAGCGGAAAAAACATTCAGTACTTC.

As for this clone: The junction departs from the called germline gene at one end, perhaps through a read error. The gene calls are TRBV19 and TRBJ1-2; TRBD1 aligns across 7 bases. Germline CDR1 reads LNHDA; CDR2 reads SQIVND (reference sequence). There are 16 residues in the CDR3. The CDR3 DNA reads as TGTGCCAGTAGTATAAGAGCGAGACAGGGTCACTATGGCTACCCCTTC. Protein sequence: CASSIRARQGHYGYPF.

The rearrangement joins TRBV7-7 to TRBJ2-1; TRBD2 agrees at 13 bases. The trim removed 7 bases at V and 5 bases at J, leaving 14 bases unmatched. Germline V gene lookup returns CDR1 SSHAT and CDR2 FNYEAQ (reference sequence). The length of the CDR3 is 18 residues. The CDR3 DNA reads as TGTGCCAGCACCACCCGGACTAGCGGGAGCTCTAAGGACAATGAGCAGTTCTTC. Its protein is CASTTRTSGSSKDNEQFF.

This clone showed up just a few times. CDR3 region: CASSHDSLYEQYF. CDR3 bases: TGTGCCAGCAGCCATGACAGCCTCTACGAGCAGTACTTC. The gene calls are TRBV5-4 and TRBJ2-7; D may be TRBD1 (5 bases). CDR1 SGHNT and CDR2 YYREEE come from the germline V gene (reference sequence). Trimming took off 4 bases at V and 3 bases at J, with 11 bases between the two ends. The CDR3 is 13 amino acids.

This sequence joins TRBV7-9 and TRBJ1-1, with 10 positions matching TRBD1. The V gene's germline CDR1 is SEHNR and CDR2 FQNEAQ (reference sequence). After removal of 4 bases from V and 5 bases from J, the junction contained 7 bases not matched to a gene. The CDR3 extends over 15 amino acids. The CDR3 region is CASSSPGTGVTEAFF. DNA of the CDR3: TGTGCCAGCAGCTCCCCCGGGACAGGGGTTACTGAAGCTTTCTTT.

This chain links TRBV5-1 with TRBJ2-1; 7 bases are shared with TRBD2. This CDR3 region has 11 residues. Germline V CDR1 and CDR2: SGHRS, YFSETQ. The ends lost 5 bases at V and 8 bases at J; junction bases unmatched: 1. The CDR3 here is CASSGGDEQFF. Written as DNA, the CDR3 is TGCGCCAGCAGTGGGGGGGATGAGCAGTTCTTC.

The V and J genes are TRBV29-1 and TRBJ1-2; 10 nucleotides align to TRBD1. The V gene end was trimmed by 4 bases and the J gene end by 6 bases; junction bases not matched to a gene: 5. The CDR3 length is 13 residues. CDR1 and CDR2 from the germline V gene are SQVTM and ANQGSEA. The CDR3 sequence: CSVGPGTGDGYTF. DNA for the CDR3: TGCAGCGTTGGCCCCGGGACAGGGGATGGCTACACCTTC.

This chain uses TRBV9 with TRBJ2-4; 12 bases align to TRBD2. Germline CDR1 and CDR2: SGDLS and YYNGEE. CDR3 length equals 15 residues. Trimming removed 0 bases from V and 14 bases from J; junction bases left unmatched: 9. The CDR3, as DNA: TGTGCCAGCAGCGTAGCTGCGTCTAGCGGGGGGGTGAAGTACTTC. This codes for CASSVAASSGGVKYF.

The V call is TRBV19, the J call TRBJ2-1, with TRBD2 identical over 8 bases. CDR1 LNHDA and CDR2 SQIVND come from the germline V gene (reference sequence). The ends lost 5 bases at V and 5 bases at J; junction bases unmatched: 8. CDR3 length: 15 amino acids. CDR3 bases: TGTGCCAGTAGTTTCAGCGGGAGACTCGACAATGAGCAGTTCTTC. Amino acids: CASSFSGRLDNEQFF.